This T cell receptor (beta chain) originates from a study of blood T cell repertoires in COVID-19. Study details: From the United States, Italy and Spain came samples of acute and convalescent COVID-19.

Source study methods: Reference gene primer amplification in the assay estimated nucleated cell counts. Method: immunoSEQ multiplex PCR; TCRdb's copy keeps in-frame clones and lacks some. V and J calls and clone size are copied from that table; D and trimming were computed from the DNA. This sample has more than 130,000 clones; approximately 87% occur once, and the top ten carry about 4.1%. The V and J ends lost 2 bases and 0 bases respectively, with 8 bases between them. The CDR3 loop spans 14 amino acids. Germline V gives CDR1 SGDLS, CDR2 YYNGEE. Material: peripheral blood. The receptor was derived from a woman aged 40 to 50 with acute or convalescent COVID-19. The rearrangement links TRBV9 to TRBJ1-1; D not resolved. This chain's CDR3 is CASSVEPMNTEAFF. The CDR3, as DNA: TGTGCCAGCAGCGTGGAGCCAATGAACACTGAAGCTTTCTTT.